These 24 T cell receptor beta chains originate from one sample sequenced in a study of technical replicates of blood from a handful of donors. Method: immunoSEQ multiplex PCR; TCRdb's copy keeps in-frame clones and lacks some. This sample yields about 74,000 clones, of which 75% to 90% are seen a single time; about 4% belongs to the top ten. The sequenced material came from PBMCs. These receptor sequences come from a human donor in good health. Some clones in this sample may be carry-over from other donors' samples.

Only a few counts were recorded for this clone. The V gene is TRBV15, the J gene TRBJ1-4, with D perhaps matching TRBD1 (5 bases). V was trimmed by 1 base and J by 0 bases, leaving 12 bases between them. This CDR3 contains 17 residues. Germline CDR1 is LNHNV and CDR2 is YYDKDF (reference sequence). The CDR3 DNA reads TGTGCCACCAGCAGAGGGTGGGGGAGGTCAACTAATGAAAAACTGTTTTTT. Translation gives CATSRGWGRSTNEKLFF.

The gene calls are TRBV5-1 and TRBJ2-1, with 7 nucleotides matching TRBD2. The germline V gene has CDR1 SGHRS and CDR2 YFSETQ. The CDR3 is 12 residues long. V was clipped by 4 bases and J by 8 bases; unmatched bases: 3. The CDR3 protein is CASSGGVDEQFF. In DNA, the CDR3 is TGCGCCAGCAGCGGGGGGGTAGATGAGCAGTTCTTC.

The chain combines TRBV5-1 with TRBJ1-4; the D is unclear. Trimming pared 6 bases from V and 4 bases from J, leaving 13 bases between. Germline CDR1 and CDR2: SGHRS and YFSETQ. The CDR3 sequence is 14 residues long. CDR3 region: CASTRNGDNEKLFF. The CDR3 coding sequence is TGCGCCAGCACCCGTAACGGGGATAATGAAAAACTGTTTTTT.

This chain joins TRBV10-3 and TRBJ2-2; 13 nucleotides match TRBD2. The ends lost 5 bases at V and 7 bases at J; junction bases unmatched: 7. Germline V gives CDR1 ENHRY, CDR2 SYGVKD. This CDR3 has 16 residues. CDR3 in amino acids: CAISSGTSGTSGELFF. The DNA of the CDR3 is TGTGCCATCAGTTCCGGGACTAGCGGGACGAGCGGGGAGCTGTTTTTT.

The V and J genes are TRBV30 and TRBJ1-3; D gene ambiguous. Trimming cost V 4 bases and J 0 bases, with 7 bases left between them. Germline lookup yields CDR1 GTSNPN and CDR2 SVGIG (reference sequence). The CDR3 has 13 residues. CDR3: CAWTDFSGNTIYF. The CDR3, as DNA: TGTGCCTGGACAGATTTCTCTGGAAACACCATATATTTT.

This chain joins TRBV5-1 and TRBJ2-7, with 15 positions matching TRBD2. J was trimmed by 2 bases and V by 4 bases; bases with no gene match: 7. Germline CDR1 reads SGHRS; CDR2 reads YFSETQ. The CDR3 sequence is 17 residues long. CDR3 DNA sequence: TGCGCCAGCAGCGGGGGACTAGCGGGGGGAGGCGCCTACGAGCAGTACTTC. It encodes CASSGGLAGGGAYEQYF.

This clone was counted only a few times. V gene TRBV14 combines with J gene TRBJ2-5, with TRBD1 matching 8 bases. The germline gives CDR1 SGHDN, CDR2 FVKESK. V lost 0 bases and J lost 5; bases outside the gene matches: 5. The CDR3 runs 15 residues. In DNA form, the CDR3 reads TGTGCCAGCAGCCAAGAGCAGGGGGCTGGGGAGACCCAGTACTTC. Translating gives CASSQEQGAGETQYF.

This chain connects TRBV5-4 to TRBJ2-7, with D possibly being TRBD1 (6 bases). The germline gives CDR1 SGHNT, CDR2 YYREEE (reference sequence). The CDR3 is 13 residues long. V dropped 2 bases and J dropped 7 bases, with 13 bases sitting between them. CDR3 sequence: CASSLSGGAEQYF. For the CDR3, the DNA is TGTGCCAGCAGCTTATCTGGGGGCGCGGAGCAGTACTTC.

The V call is TRBV7-9, the J call TRBJ2-7; D perhaps matches TRBD2 (5 bases). V was trimmed by 5 bases and J by 3 bases, leaving 17 bases between them. The V gene's germline CDR1 is SEHNR and CDR2 FQNEAQ (reference sequence). This CDR3 region has 15 residues. The CDR3 coding sequence is TGTGCCAGCAGCCGGGCATTTATCGGGGACTACGAGCAGTACTTC. This translates into CASSRAFIGDYEQYF.

The V and J genes are TRBV7-2 and TRBJ2-7, with a tentative D call TRBD1 (6 bases). The germline V gene encodes CDR1 SGHTA and CDR2 FQGNSA. The CDR3 is 12 amino acids. V was cut by 5 bases and J by 4 bases, with 9 bases left in between. The CDR3 sequence is CASSPDRYEQYF. The CDR3 region has the DNA TGTGCCAGCAGCCCTGACAGGTACGAGCAGTACTTC.

This clone was observed a single time. This chain links TRBV6-5 with TRBJ2-7; possible D gene TRBD2, 5 bases. Between the trimmed V and J ends, which lost 6 bases and 3 bases, there was a span of 18 bases. This CDR3 region has 15 residues. Germline V gene data show CDR1 as MNHEY and CDR2 as SVGAGI. CDR3 nucleotide sequence: TGTGCCAGCAGGATTTCCCTAGCTGACTACTACGAGCAGTACTTC. It translates to CASRISLADYYEQYF.

This clone showed up just a few times. The chain has TRBV4-2 and TRBJ2-7; D unresolved. Germline CDR1 reads LGHNA; CDR2 reads YNFKEQ. V was pared by 0 bases and J by 2 bases, with 8 bases between. The CDR3 has 14 amino acids. This chain's CDR3 is CASSQDGGAYEQYF. DNA of the CDR3: TGTGCCAGCAGCCAAGATGGCGGAGCCTACGAGCAGTACTTC.

V gene TRBV2 combines with J gene TRBJ2-7, with unresolved D. The V gene's germline CDR1 is SNHLY and CDR2 FYNNEI. V dropped 8 bases and J dropped 3 bases, with 11 bases sitting between them. The CDR3 loop spans 12 amino acids. The CDR3 region has the DNA TGTGCCAGCTATGCGAATTTCTACGAGCAGTACTTC. It codes for CASYANFYEQYF.

The rearrangement uses TRBV7-2 and TRBJ2-7; 8 nucleotides match TRBD1. This CDR3 spans 14 amino acids. After removal of 5 bases from V and 4 bases from J, the junction contained 7 bases not matched to a gene. Per germline, CDR1 SGHTA and CDR2 FQGNSA. This chain's CDR3 is CASSHRQGRYEQYF. The CDR3 nucleotides read TGTGCCAGCAGCCATAGACAGGGGAGGTACGAGCAGTACTTC.

The chain links TRBV4-2 to TRBJ1-1; 8 nucleotides align to TRBD1. Germline CDR1 is LGHNA and CDR2 is YNFKEQ. The CDR3 length is 14 residues. Germline trimming cut 5 bases from V and 2 bases from J; bases unmatched to any gene: 4. CDR3 sequence (DNA): TGTGCCAGCAGCACCGGACAGGGCAACACTGAAGCTTTCTTT. Its translation: CASSTGQGNTEAFF.

J is TRBJ1-5 and V is TRBV6-1; D may be TRBD1 (5 bases). The ends were cut back, 10 bases at V and 2 bases at J, with 12 bases in the middle. The CDR3 runs 13 residues. Germline V gene data show CDR1 as MNHNS and CDR2 as SASEGT. Here the CDR3 DNA reads TGTGCCACGACACAGGTCGGCAATCAGCCCCAGCATTTT. This sequence encodes CATTQVGNQPQHF.

The chain joins TRBV2 to TRBJ2-1; 8 bases line up with TRBD2. Unmatched junction bases numbered 6, after V lost 7 bases and J lost 4 bases. The CDR3 length is 14 residues. Germline lookup yields CDR1 SNHLY and CDR2 FYNNEI. CDR3 sequence reads: CASTPGLDYNEQFF. The CDR3 nucleotides read TGTGCCAGCACCCCGGGACTAGATTACAATGAGCAGTTCTTC.

This clone was seen a few times. This chain links TRBV30 with TRBJ2-2; 8 nucleotides agree with TRBD1. Germline loops: CDR1 GTSNPN, CDR2 SVGIG (reference sequence). V lost 5 bases and J lost 8; bases outside the gene matches: 13. The CDR3 is 15 amino acids. The CDR3 protein is CAWAPTRGLMGELFF. The CDR3 DNA reads TGTGCCTGGGCCCCGACCAGGGGGCTCATGGGGGAGCTGTTTTTT. Using reference TRBV30 and TRBJ2-2 for the parts outside the CDR3, the full variable domain is SQTIHQWPATLVQPVGSPLSLECTVEGTSNPNLYWYRQAAGRGLQLLFYSVGIGQISSEVPQNLSASRPQDRQFILSSKKLLLSDSGFYLCAWAPTRGLMGELFFGEGSRLTVL.

A note on this clone: A read error may account for a junction end that differs from germline. The J gene is TRBJ2-7, the V gene TRBV4-1; TRBD2 matches 9 bases. From germline, CDR1 is MGHRA and CDR2 YSYEKL. The CDR3 totals 15 residues. Written as DNA, the CDR3 is TGCGCCAGCGGCCAAGGGCTAGCGGGGCCCTACGAGCAGTACTTC. The encoded protein is CASGQGLAGPYEQYF.

As DNA, the CDR3 is TGTGCCAGCAGTTTATTGTCGACAGGGACCTACGAGCAGTACTTC. Translated, it gives CASSLLSTGTYEQYF. This chain joins TRBV28 and TRBJ2-7; 7 nucleotides match TRBD1. CDR3 length: 15 amino acids. Germline CDR1 MDHEN, CDR2 SYDVKM. Unmatched junction bases numbered 5, after V lost 1 base and J lost 2 bases.

This clone has just one count. V gene TRBV7-2 combines with J gene TRBJ2-7, with 7 bases aligning to TRBD1. V was pared by 3 bases and J by 1 base, with 6 bases of the junction left unmatched. The CDR3 is 15 residues long. Germline assignment: CDR1 SGHTA and CDR2 FQGNSA. CDR3 DNA: TGTGCCAGCAGCTTTGGGCCAGGGGGTTCCTACGAGCAGTACTTC. Residues: CASSFGPGGSYEQYF.

The rearrangement joins TRBV11-3 to TRBJ2-7; D remains unclear. The V end lost 5 bases, the J end lost 2 bases, and 10 bases lay between the germline ends. Germline-derived CDR1 and CDR2 are SGHNT and YENEEA. CDR3 length: 13 amino acids. The CDR3 loop is CASSPRRTYEQYF. In nucleotides, the CDR3 is TGTGCCAGCAGCCCTAGGAGAACCTACGAGCAGTACTTC.

The sample holds a few counts of this clone. The chain has TRBV30 and TRBJ2-5, with 12 bases lining up with TRBD2. Germline assignment: CDR1 GTSNPN and CDR2 SVGIG (reference sequence). This CDR3 is 14 amino acids long. V lost 1 base and J lost 5; bases outside the gene matches: 2. The CDR3 DNA follows: TGTGCCTGGAGTGGGACTAGCGGGATGGAGACCCAGTACTTC. Translating it yields CAWSGTSGMETQYF. The variable domain in full, completed from reference TRBV30 and TRBJ2-5, reads SQTIHQWPATLVQPVGSPLSLECTVEGTSNPNLYWYRQAAGRGLQLLFYSVGIGQISSEVPQNLSASRPQDRQFILSSKKLLLSDSGFYLCAWSGTSGMETQYFGPGTRLLVL.

The V and J genes are TRBV28 and TRBJ2-7; perhaps TRBD1 as D (5 bases). V was pared by 7 bases and J by 2 bases, with 9 bases between. This CDR3 is built from 12 residues. Germline assignment: CDR1 MDHEN and CDR2 SYDVKM. As DNA, the CDR3 is TGTGCCAGCACAGGGTTAACCTACGAGCAGTACTTC. It is translated as CASTGLTYEQYF. Supplemented by reference TRBV28 and TRBJ2-7, the full variable domain reads DVKVTQSSRYLVKRTGEKVFLECVQDMDHENMFWYRQDPGLGLRLIYFSYDVKMKEKGDIPEGYSVSREKKERFSLILESASTNQTSMYLCASTGLTYEQYFGPGTRLTVT.